Each of the 9 T cell receptor beta chains below was sequenced from the same sample in a study of cytomegalovirus exposure and HLA in healthy donors. The assay was immunoSEQ multiplex PCR, and TCRdb's table has in-frame clones only and misses some. The sample carries roughly 150,000 clones, 70% to 85% recorded once. Sequencing was carried out using PBMCs. The receptors were gathered from a man aged 30-40 years in good health and CMV-seropositive.

The V call is TRBV18, the J call TRBJ2-2; no definite D call. The V gene's germline CDR1 is KGHSH and CDR2 LQKENI. V was pared by 2 bases and J by 6 bases, with 13 bases between. This CDR3 comprises 15 residues. In nucleotides, the CDR3 is TGTGCCAGCTCACCAGTGTCAGTTCCTGCCGGGGAGCTGTTTTTT. As protein: CASSPVSVPAGELFF.

The rearrangement joins TRBV7-2 to TRBJ1-1, with a possible D match to TRBD1 (6 bases). The V gene's germline CDR1 is SGHTA and CDR2 FQGNSA. The V end was cut by 3 bases, the J end by 3 bases, with 11 bases between. The CDR3 sequence is 14 residues long. The CDR3 loop is CASSFRGGDTEAFF. CDR3 in DNA: TGTGCCAGCAGCTTCAGGGGTGGGGACACTGAAGCTTTCTTT.

This clone occurred once. This chain links TRBV9 with TRBJ1-2; D remains ambiguous. The CDR3 runs 16 residues. V dropped 0 bases and J dropped 4 bases, with 16 bases sitting between them. The germline V gene encodes CDR1 SGDLS and CDR2 YYNGEE. CDR3 DNA sequence: TGTGCCAGCAGCGTAGATTTGGAGAGTCGATCCTATGGCTACACCTTC. It yields the protein CASSVDLESRSYGYTF. The complete variable domain, with remaining parts taken from reference TRBV9 and TRBJ1-2, reads DSGVTQTPKHLITATGQRVTLRCSPRSGDLSVYWYQQSLDQGLQFLIQYYNGEERAKGNILERFSAQQFPDLHSELNLSSLELGDSALYFCASSVDLESRSYGYTFGSGTRLTVV.

This clone was observed a single time. This chain links TRBV7-3 with TRBJ1-1; TRBD1 is a possible D gene (5 bases). CDR3 length: 13 residues. V lost 4 bases and J 4 bases, leaving 10 bases between the germline ends. Germline V CDR1 and CDR2: SGHTA, FQGTGA. CDR3 sequence reads: CASSYQGGTEAFF. The DNA of the CDR3 is TGTGCCAGCAGCTACCAGGGCGGCACTGAAGCTTTCTTT.

This sequence joins TRBV11-3 and TRBJ2-3; 7 positions agree with TRBD1. This CDR3 has 15 residues. V was clipped by 1 base and J by 0 bases; unmatched bases: 1. CDR1 is SGHNT and CDR2 is YENEEA in the germline V gene. For the CDR3, the DNA is TGTGCCAGCAGCTTAGGGGACAGAAGCACAGATACGCAGTATTTT. Translating it yields CASSLGDRSTDTQYF.

This rearrangement joins TRBV19 to TRBJ2-3; possibly TRBD2 for D (6 bases). Germline lookup yields CDR1 LNHDA and CDR2 SQIVND (reference sequence). The V end lost 7 bases, the J end lost 1 base, and 12 bases lay between the germline ends. The CDR3 extends over 14 amino acids. Here the CDR3 reads CASTLTGGTDTQYF. The CDR3, as DNA: TGTGCCAGTACCCTGACGGGGGGCACAGATACGCAGTATTTT.

The V and J genes are TRBV7-9 and TRBJ1-1, with D tentatively TRBD1 (6 bases). Germline-derived CDR1 and CDR2 are SEHNR and FQNEAQ (reference sequence). The length of the CDR3 is 13 residues. Deletions cut 7 bases from V and 4 bases from J, with 13 bases between. As DNA, the CDR3 is TGTGCCAGCAAAACAGGGTTCACCACTGAAGCTTTCTTT. Translated: CASKTGFTTEAFF.

The chain uses TRBV2 and TRBJ2-2; 7 bases match TRBD2. CDR1 and CDR2 from the germline V gene are SNHLY and FYNNEI. The length of the CDR3 is 15 residues. This CDR3 reads CASVAGARNTGELFF. The CDR3 DNA reads TGTGCGTCAGTGGCGGGAGCTAGAAACACCGGGGAGCTGTTTTTT.

The DNA for the CDR3 is TGTGCCAGCTCAGAAAATCAGGACTATGGCTACACCTTC. Amino acids: CASSENQDYGYTF. V gene TRBV18 combines with J gene TRBJ1-2; unclear D gene. CDR1 and CDR2 (germline): KGHSH, LQKENI. V lost 5 bases and J 3 bases, leaving 10 bases between the germline ends. CDR3 length equals 13 residues.